This T cell receptor (beta chain) appears in the sequencing data of a study of cytomegalovirus exposure and HLA in healthy donors. The germline gives CDR1 SGHRS, CDR2 YFSETQ. The CDR3 has 14 residues. Trimming took 1 base from V and 3 from J; bases not matched to a gene: 1. Some clones are missing from TCRdb's copy, which holds only in-frame ones; the method was immunoSEQ multiplex PCR. The sample has 150,000 to 200,000 clones, roughly 96% seen once. The V call is TRBV5-1, the J call TRBJ2-5; 9 bases are a match to TRBD1. This receptor was obtained from a woman between 18 and 30 years old in good health and CMV-seronegative. Sequenced sample: PBMCs. CDR3 bases: TGCGCCAGCAGCTTGAGGGACAGGGAAGAGACCCAGTACTTC. It is translated as CASSLRDREETQYF.